A single sample is the source of the 29 T cell receptor beta chains below, sequenced in a study of cytotoxic CD8 clonotypes in ibrutinib-treated CLL. Generated by immunoSEQ multiplex PCR, the TCRdb table keeps only in-frame clones and is missing some. The table shows around 140,000 clones, with 80% to 90% occurring only once. Sequencing was performed on PBMCs, taken after 24 months of ibrutinib treatment. All receptors come from a human donor with chronic lymphocytic leukemia.

As DNA, the CDR3 is TGTGCCAGCAGCGCGGGCGCACCCAGTTTCAGGGAACTTTCCACAGATACGCAGTATTTT. Amino acid sequence: CASSAGAPSFRELSTDTQYF. The chain carries TRBV9 and TRBJ2-3; weak D call: TRBD1 (5 bases). The V end lost 3 bases, the J end lost 2 bases, and 28 bases lay between the germline ends. CDR3 length: 20 amino acids. The germline V gene encodes CDR1 SGDLS and CDR2 YYNGEE.

The rearrangement links TRBV19 to TRBJ2-5, with D tentatively TRBD1 (5 bases). With 3 bases removed from V and 0 bases from J, the gap between germline ends came to 5 bases. The CDR3 consists of 13 residues. Germline V lookup: CDR1 LNHDA, CDR2 SQIVND (reference sequence). The CDR3 sequence: CASSIRDQETQYF. CDR3 in DNA: TGTGCCAGTAGTATCAGGGACCAAGAGACCCAGTACTTC.

J is TRBJ2-7 and V is TRBV4-1, with D possibly called TRBD1 or TRBD2 (5 bases each). CDR3 size: 16 residues. Germline V gene lookup returns CDR1 MGHRA and CDR2 YSYEKL. Trimming took off 5 bases at V and 4 bases at J, with 21 bases between the two ends. The CDR3 is CASSFGALGAPYEQYF. In DNA, the CDR3 is TGCGCCAGCAGCTTCGGGGCTCTCGGGGCACCTTACGAGCAGTACTTC.

This chain links TRBV6-1 with TRBJ1-4, with D uncertain. V dropped 1 base and J dropped 7 bases, with 7 bases sitting between them. Germline CDR1 and CDR2: MNHNS and SASEGT. CDR3 length equals 13 residues. CDR3 bases: TGTGCCAGCAGTGAAGTCCCCCTTGAAAAACTGTTTTTT. Its protein is CASSEVPLEKLFF.

The chain joins TRBV7-3 to TRBJ2-3, with TRBD2 identical over 7 bases. Germline V gene lookup returns CDR1 SGHTA and CDR2 FQGTGA. The CDR3 is 17 amino acids. The junction had 8 bases not matched to a gene; V was cut back by 0 bases and J by 2 bases. CDR3 protein: CASSLTPSGTFTDTQYF. The CDR3 DNA reads as TGTGCCAGCAGCTTAACGCCCAGCGGGACGTTCACAGATACGCAGTATTTT.

The V gene is TRBV7-8, the J gene TRBJ2-7; D gene uncertain. CDR3 length: 12 residues. Trimming shortened V by 1 base and J by 2 bases, and 3 bases separated the two germline ends. Germline V gene data show CDR1 as SGHVS and CDR2 as FQNEAQ. The CDR3 sequence is CASSLDTYEQYF. The CDR3 DNA reads TGTGCCAGCAGCTTAGACACCTACGAGCAGTACTTC.

V gene TRBV5-6 combines with J gene TRBJ1-2; TRBD1 is a possible D gene (6 bases). This CDR3 has 16 residues. V dropped 0 bases and J dropped 5 bases, with 17 bases sitting between them. Germline-derived CDR1 and CDR2 are SGHDT and YYEEEE. The CDR3, as DNA: TGTGCCAGCAGCTTGGTCGACGGCGGGGGCTGGTATGGCTACACCTTC. This gives the protein CASSLVDGGGWYGYTF.

The V call is TRBV28, the J call TRBJ2-3, with D perhaps TRBD1 (6 bases). Germline V lookup: CDR1 MDHEN, CDR2 SYDVKM. V was pared by 10 bases and J by 5 bases, with 25 bases between. The CDR3 loop spans 16 amino acids. The CDR3 sequence: CATRSSQGQRGDTQYF. CDR3 coding DNA: TGTGCCACCCGATCCTCCCAGGGGCAGCGAGGAGATACGCAGTATTTT. Supplemented by reference TRBV28 and TRBJ2-3, the full variable domain reads DVKVTQSSRYLVKRTGEKVFLECVQDMDHENMFWYRQDPGLGLRLIYFSYDVKMKEKGDIPEGYSVSREKKERFSLILESASTNQTSMYLCATRSSQGQRGDTQYFGPGTRLTVL.

The rearrangement joins TRBV28 to TRBJ1-2; D is ambiguous. This CDR3 has 12 residues. The germline V gene encodes CDR1 MDHEN and CDR2 SYDVKM. V dropped 6 bases and J dropped 4 bases, with 9 bases sitting between them. CDR3 in amino acids: CASRGYSYGYTF. DNA of the CDR3: TGTGCCAGCAGGGGCTATAGCTATGGCTACACCTTC.

This chain links TRBV5-1 with TRBJ1-2; D not certain. The germline CDR1 and CDR2 sequences are SGHRS and YFSETQ. V was shortened by 0 bases and J by 2 bases, with 8 bases between the two germline ends. This CDR3 is 14 amino acids long. The CDR3 nucleotides are TGCGCCAGCAGCTTGGCGCCAGAGAACTATGGCTACACCTTC. Amino acids: CASSLAPENYGYTF.

V is TRBV19 and J is TRBJ1-5; D is unclear. Germline CDR1 and CDR2: LNHDA and SQIVND (reference sequence). This CDR3 has 12 residues. The V end lost 3 bases, the J end lost 0 bases, and 0 bases lay between the germline ends. As DNA, the CDR3 is TGTGCCAGTAGTATTAGCAATCAGCCCCAGCATTTT. Its protein is CASSISNQPQHF.

As concerns this clone: Other DNA sequences in the same sample also yield this CDR3. The chain joins TRBV9 to TRBJ2-5, with 7 nucleotides matching TRBD2. There are 14 residues in the CDR3. In germline, CDR1 is SGDLS, CDR2 YYNGEE. With V trimmed by 2 bases and J by 2 bases, 3 bases remained unmatched. The CDR3 nucleotides are TGTGCCAGCAGCGTGGGGGGACTACAAGAGACCCAGTACTTC. Translation: CASSVGGLQETQYF.

The genes are TRBV5-1 and TRBJ2-6; D ambiguous. Per the germline V gene, CDR1 is SGHRS and CDR2 is YFSETQ. This CDR3 is built from 15 residues. V was trimmed by 0 bases and J by 0 bases, leaving 4 bases between them. This CDR3 is CASSLVLSGANVLTF. Here the CDR3 DNA reads TGCGCCAGCAGCTTGGTGCTCTCTGGGGCCAACGTCCTGACTTTC. Based on the CDR3 plus reference TRBV5-1 and TRBJ2-6, the full variable domain is KAGVTQTPRYLIKTRGQQVTLSCSPISGHRSVSWYQQTPGQGLQFLFEYFSETQRNKGNFPGRFSGRQFSNSRSEMNVSTLELGDSALYLCASSLVLSGANVLTFGAGSRLTVL.

CDR3: CASSDLAGGPGYEQYF. CDR3 nucleotide sequence: TGTGCCAGCAGCGACTTAGCGGGAGGGCCTGGGTACGAGCAGTACTTC. The chain carries TRBV7-9 and TRBJ2-7; the match to TRBD2 covers 11 bases. V lost 5 bases and J lost 4; bases outside the gene matches: 10. In germline, CDR1 is SEHNR, CDR2 FQNEAQ (reference sequence). This CDR3 is built from 16 residues.

This clone was seen only a few times. This chain connects TRBV9 to TRBJ2-2; D is ambiguous. The germline gives CDR1 SGDLS, CDR2 YYNGEE. Trimming stripped 7 bases from V and 0 bases from J, with 7 bases between. The CDR3 has 13 residues. This CDR3 is CASDAANTGELFF. The CDR3 DNA is TGTGCCAGCGACGCAGCGAACACCGGGGAGCTGTTTTTT.

A few counts support this clone. CDR3 in DNA: TGCGCCAGCAGCTTGCCTCAGGGTCACGAGCAGTACTTC. Amino acid sequence: CASSLPQGHEQYF. The V call is TRBV5-1, the J call TRBJ2-7; TRBD1 is a possible D gene (5 bases). The germline V gene encodes CDR1 SGHRS and CDR2 YFSETQ. V gave up 1 base and J gave up 5 bases, with 10 bases separating them. The CDR3 totals 13 residues.

The chain combines TRBV7-9 with TRBJ1-3; 9 bases agree with TRBD1. The length of the CDR3 is 14 residues. The germline gives CDR1 SEHNR, CDR2 FQNEAQ (reference sequence). V shed 3 bases, J shed 7 bases, and the junction held 4 bases outside the gene matches. The CDR3 nucleotides read TGTGCCAGCAGCTTGACAGGGGGGAAGAACACCATATATTTT. This encodes CASSLTGGKNTIYF.

The chain links TRBV7-9 to TRBJ2-5; 7 bases map to TRBD2. This CDR3 spans 15 amino acids. Trimming removed 6 bases from V and 1 base from J; junction bases left unmatched: 8. Germline loops: CDR1 SEHNR, CDR2 FQNEAQ (reference sequence). The CDR3 region has the DNA TGTGCCAGCAGTTCGCCGGGGACTATCCAAGAGACCCAGTACTTC. Amino acid sequence: CASSSPGTIQETQYF.

V and J are TRBV9 and TRBJ1-5; D may be TRBD1 (5 bases). The V end was cut by 4 bases, the J end by 3 bases, with 14 bases between. Germline CDR1 SGDLS, CDR2 YYNGEE. This CDR3 is 15 amino acids long. Here the CDR3 DNA reads TGTGCCAGCAGCCCGGGACCTTCAATCAATCAGCCCCAGCATTTT. It translates to CASSPGPSINQPQHF.

The CDR3 DNA reads TGTGCCAGCAGCCTCGCGAAGGGGTCCTACGAGCAGTACTTC. Translation: CASSLAKGSYEQYF. The chain carries TRBV7-9 and TRBJ2-7; possible D gene TRBD1, 5 bases. CDR1 SEHNR and CDR2 FQNEAQ come from the germline V gene (reference sequence). Trimming shortened V by 5 bases and J by 1 base, and 12 bases separated the two germline ends. The CDR3 covers 14 residues.

The gene calls are TRBV5-6 and TRBJ2-1; the match to TRBD2 covers 9 bases. CDR3 size: 15 residues. Germline V gene lookup returns CDR1 SGHDT and CDR2 YYEEEE. Germline trimming cut 3 bases from V and 3 bases from J; bases unmatched to any gene: 4. CDR3 in DNA: TGTGCCAGCAGCTCGCGGGGGGGACGCTACAATGAGCAGTTCTTC. Encoded protein: CASSSRGGRYNEQFF.

The rearrangement uses TRBV9 and TRBJ2-2; 9 positions agree with TRBD2. Germline CDR1 SGDLS, CDR2 YYNGEE. The CDR3 sequence is 19 residues long. The V gene end was trimmed by 3 bases and the J gene end by 6 bases; junction bases not matched to a gene: 18. Here the CDR3 DNA reads TGTGCCAGCAGCGGCGCAACAGGGGTAGTAGCGGGAGCGGCCGGGGAGCTGTTTTTT. This sequence encodes CASSGATGVVAGAAGELFF. Full variable domain (remainder filled in from reference TRBV9 and TRBJ2-2): DSGVTQTPKHLITATGQRVTLRCSPRSGDLSVYWYQQSLDQGLQFLIQYYNGEERAKGNILERFSAQQFPDLHSELNLSSLELGDSALYFCASSGATGVVAGAAGELFFGEGSRLTVL.

This chain uses TRBV19 with TRBJ1-3, with D unclear. In germline, CDR1 is LNHDA, CDR2 SQIVND (reference sequence). V was clipped by 1 base and J by 3 bases, with 7 bases between them. This CDR3 spans 14 amino acids. CDR3 protein: CASSIGGSGNTIYF. The CDR3 DNA is TGTGCCAGTAGTATAGGTGGAAGTGGAAACACCATATATTTT.

This rearrangement joins TRBV27 to TRBJ1-2; no reliable D call. Trimming took 0 bases from V and 8 from J, leaving 13 bases between them. The V gene's germline CDR1 is MNHEY and CDR2 SMNVEV (reference sequence). There are 14 residues in the CDR3. Here the CDR3 reads CASSLSTSPQGYTF. The CDR3, as DNA: TGTGCCAGCAGTTTATCAACCTCTCCCCAAGGCTACACCTTC.

The V and J genes are TRBV7-9 and TRBJ1-2; 7 bases agree with TRBD1. The CDR3 consists of 16 residues. Germline-derived CDR1 and CDR2 are SEHNR and FQNEAQ (reference sequence). The J segment lost 2 bases and the V segment lost 4 bases, leaving 10 bases of the junction unmatched. The CDR3 here is CASSSLKQGKNYGYTF. For the CDR3, the DNA is TGTGCCAGCAGCTCCTTAAAACAGGGGAAAAACTATGGCTACACCTTC.

V gene TRBV29-1 combines with J gene TRBJ1-2; TRBD1 aligns across 8 bases. V dropped 3 bases and J dropped 8; count of bases not matched to a gene: 20. Germline CDR1 and CDR2: SQVTM and ANQGSEA. The CDR3 length is 17 residues. This CDR3 is CSVDWTLGTGLIPGYTF. In DNA form, the CDR3 reads TGCAGCGTTGATTGGACCCTGGGGACAGGACTAATCCCAGGCTACACCTTC.

The chain couples TRBV4-3 to TRBJ2-4, with 12 bases fitting TRBD2. Germline trimming cut 3 bases from V and 7 bases from J; bases unmatched to any gene: 7. CDR1 and CDR2 from the germline V gene are LGHNA and YSLEER. The CDR3 is 16 amino acids. CDR3 in amino acids: CASSQTSGSPWNIQYF. CDR3 nucleotides: TGCGCCAGCAGCCAGACTAGCGGGAGTCCGTGGAACATTCAGTACTTC.

The chain couples TRBV7-9 to TRBJ2-7; D is unclear. Germline CDR1 and CDR2: SEHNR and FQNEAQ (reference sequence). The V end was cut by 6 bases, the J end by 4 bases, with 10 bases between. This CDR3 has 12 amino acids. CDR3 sequence: CASSQAPYEQYF. The CDR3 coding sequence is TGTGCCAGCAGTCAAGCCCCATACGAGCAGTACTTC.

CDR3 sequence: CASADPRNEQFF. Here the CDR3 DNA reads TGTGCCAGCGCGGACCCGAGGAATGAGCAGTTCTTC. The chain uses TRBV9 and TRBJ2-1; D not resolved. Germline values: CDR1 SGDLS, CDR2 YYNGEE. V lost 7 bases to trimming and J lost 7 bases, with 12 bases between them. The CDR3 spans 12 residues.